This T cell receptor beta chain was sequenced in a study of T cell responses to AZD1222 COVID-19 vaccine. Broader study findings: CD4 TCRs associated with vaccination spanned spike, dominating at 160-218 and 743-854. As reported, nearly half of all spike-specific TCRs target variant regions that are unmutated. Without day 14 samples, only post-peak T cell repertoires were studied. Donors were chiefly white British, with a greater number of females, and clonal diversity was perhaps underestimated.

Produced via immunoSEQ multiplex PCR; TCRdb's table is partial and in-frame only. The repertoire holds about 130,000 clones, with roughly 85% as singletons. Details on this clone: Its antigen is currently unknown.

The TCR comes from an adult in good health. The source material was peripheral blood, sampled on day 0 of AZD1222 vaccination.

The CDR3 DNA reads as TGTGCCAGCAGTTACAGAACGGGACAGGCCCCTAGAGAGCAGTACTTC. Translation: CASSYRTGQAPREQYF. The V gene is TRBV6-2 or TRBV6-3, the J gene TRBJ2-7, with 8 bases matching TRBD1. Per the germline V gene, CDR1 is MNHEY and CDR2 is SVGEGT. V trimming: 2 bases; J trimming: 7 bases; junction bases outside the gene matches: 13. The length of the CDR3 is 16 residues.